A single sample gave rise to the 5 T cell receptor beta chains below, sequenced in a study of blood T cell repertoires in COVID-19. Sequencing used immunoSEQ multiplex PCR; TCRdb keeps in-frame clones, though not all of them. The sample contains about 50,000 clones, about nine tenths of which appear only once. The sequencing input was peripheral blood. These receptors all stem from a man in his forties with acute or convalescent COVID-19.

The chain employs TRBV7-2 and TRBJ2-5; 8 bases line up with TRBD1. Per the germline V gene, CDR1 is SGHTA and CDR2 is FQGNSA. Losses at the gene ends were 7 bases for V and 2 bases for J; bases not matched to a gene: 6. The CDR3 totals 14 residues. CDR3 loop: CASNVYRGQETQYF. As DNA, the CDR3 is TGTGCCAGCAACGTGTACAGGGGGCAAGAGACCCAGTACTTC.

The V call is TRBV3-1 (or the pseudogene TRBV3-2), the J call TRBJ2-7; 8 bases are shared with TRBD2. Germline CDR1 is LGHDT and CDR2 is YNNKEL (reference sequence). The CDR3 consists of 12 residues. The V segment lost 8 bases and the J segment 4 bases; nucleotides outside the gene matches: 4. The CDR3: CASLLAVYEQYF. The DNA of the CDR3 is TGTGCCAGCCTACTAGCGGTTTACGAGCAGTACTTC.

This clone occurred once. This chain joins TRBV27 and TRBJ2-3, with TRBD2 matching over 9 bases. V gave up 6 bases and J gave up 5 bases; unmatched junction bases: 6. The V gene's germline CDR1 is MNHEY and CDR2 SMNVEV (reference sequence). The CDR3 loop spans 14 amino acids. CDR3 nucleotide sequence: TGTGCCAGCAGCCACCGGACTAGCGAAGATACGCAGTATTTT. Translation: CASSHRTSEDTQYF.

The CDR3 here is CASSGGLVYEQYF. The CDR3 nucleotides read TGTGCCAGTAGTGGAGGCCTTGTCTACGAGCAGTACTTC. The chain joins TRBV19 to TRBJ2-7, with D possibly TRBD2 on 5 matching bases. Trimming left V 5 bases short and J 3 bases short, with 11 bases between. This CDR3 region has 13 residues. The germline CDR1 and CDR2 sequences are LNHDA and SQIVND (reference sequence).

J is TRBJ1-2 and V is TRBV9; 9 bases align to TRBD1. CDR1 and CDR2 (germline): SGDLS, YYNGEE. This CDR3 is 12 amino acids long. With 5 bases clipped from V and 8 bases from J, the junction kept 4 bases outside the gene matches. Written as DNA, the CDR3 is TGTGCCAGCAGACAGACAGGGGGAGGCTACACCTTC. Its protein product is CASRQTGGGYTF.